The 32 T cell receptor beta chains listed next were all sequenced from one sample in a study of T cell clones after liver transplantation (dated by TCRdb to about 2019). The library came from the immunoSEQ multiplex PCR assay. Not all clones reach the TCRdb copy of this immuneACCESS table, which keeps in-frame sequences only. Checked studies attribute under half of the gap to unresolved V genes and leave the rest unexplained. The sample profile shows roughly 15,000 clones; more than 70% of them were found once. Jointly, the top ten make up 28% of the sample. The sample here was CD8+ T cells from blood, taken roughly 50 months after liver transplant. These TCRs come from a human patient who received a liver transplant. A transplant means some T cells may be of graft donor rather than patient origin.

This chain uses TRBV2 with TRBJ2-5, with unresolved D. From germline, CDR1 is SNHLY and CDR2 FYNNEI. Trimming shortened V by 2 bases and J by 8 bases, and 0 bases separated the two germline ends. This CDR3 has 9 residues. The DNA for the CDR3 is TGTGCCAGCAGTGAAACCCAGTACTTC. Protein: CASSETQYF.

V is TRBV7-3 and J is TRBJ2-1, with a weak D call TRBD2 (6 bases). Germline V CDR1 and CDR2: SGHTA, FQGTGA. Trimming took 5 bases from V and 4 from J, leaving 15 bases between them. The CDR3 length is 15 residues. DNA for the CDR3: TGTGCCAGCAGCCCGGAGGGGACTCTATACAATGAGCAGTTCTTC. Translated, it gives CASSPEGTLYNEQFF.

In DNA, the CDR3 is TGTGCCAGCAGTTCCCCGGGACAGCACTACGAGCAGTACTTC. Its translation is CASSSPGQHYEQYF. The V and J genes are TRBV28 and TRBJ2-7; 7 nucleotides agree with TRBD1. The V gene's germline CDR1 is MDHEN and CDR2 SYDVKM. J lost 3 bases, V lost 4 bases, and 6 bases had no gene match. This CDR3 spans 14 amino acids. Together with reference TRBV28 and TRBJ2-7, the CDR3 gives the full variable domain: DVKVTQSSRYLVKRTGEKVFLECVQDMDHENMFWYRQDPGLGLRLIYFSYDVKMKEKGDIPEGYSVSREKKERFSLILESASTNQTSMYLCASSSPGQHYEQYFGPGTRLTVT.

This clone is labeled medium-sized. The chain combines TRBV7-9 with TRBJ2-7, with 12 bases that match TRBD1. The junction had 4 bases not matched to a gene; V was cut back by 3 bases and J by 4 bases. Germline V gene lookup returns CDR1 SEHNR and CDR2 FQNEAQ (reference sequence). The CDR3 totals 15 residues. The CDR3 DNA reads TGTGCCAGCAGCTTCCGGGACAGGGGGCGGTACGAGCAGTACTTC. Translation: CASSFRDRGRYEQYF.

The chain employs TRBV25-1 and TRBJ1-5; tentatively, D is TRBD1 (5 bases). Germline V lookup: CDR1 MGHDK, CDR2 SYGVNS. V lost 3 bases and J lost 4, with 10 bases in between. CDR3 size: 14 residues. The DNA of the CDR3 is TGTGCCAGCAGTGATTCTGGGGGTAATCAGCCCCAGCATTTT. Its protein is CASSDSGGNQPQHF.

The chain couples TRBV2 to TRBJ1-3; weak D call: TRBD1 (5 bases). This CDR3 region has 15 residues. Germline CDR1 and CDR2: SNHLY and FYNNEI. Trimming cost V 9 bases and J 0 bases, with 15 bases left between them. Here the CDR3 reads CARRYPGASGNTIYF. The CDR3 DNA reads as TGTGCCAGGCGGTACCCCGGGGCCTCTGGAAACACCATATATTTT.

V gene TRBV7-3 combines with J gene TRBJ2-2, with D unclear. CDR3 length: 13 amino acids. The germline CDR1 and CDR2 sequences are SGHTA and FQGTGA. With 9 bases removed from V and 6 bases from J, the gap between germline ends came to 14 bases. The DNA for the CDR3 is TGTGCCAGTTCCCCTCGTAAGCCCGGGGAGCTGTTTTTT. Encoded protein: CASSPRKPGELFF.

With respect to this clone: Distinct nucleotide sequences in the sample also encode this CDR3. The chain uses TRBV7-8 and TRBJ2-5; 12 bases are shared with TRBD2. The CDR3 spans 16 residues. V dropped 5 bases and J dropped 5; count of bases not matched to a gene: 9. Germline CDR1 and CDR2: SGHVS and FQNEAQ. The CDR3 is CASSKSSGGAGETQYF. The CDR3 DNA reads TGTGCCAGCAGCAAGTCTAGCGGGGGGGCGGGGGAGACCCAGTACTTC. The full variable domain, with the rest looked up from reference TRBV7-8 and TRBJ2-5, is GAGVSQSPRYKVAKRGQDVALRCDPISGHVSLFWYQQALGQGPEFLTYFQNEAQLDKSGLPSDRFFAERPEGSVSTLKIQRTQQEDSAVYLCASSKSSGGAGETQYFGPGTRLLVL.

The chain employs TRBV7-2 and TRBJ2-7; TRBD2 matches 9 bases. Germline assignment: CDR1 SGHTA and CDR2 FQGNSA. This CDR3 spans 13 amino acids. The V and J ends lost 6 bases and 3 bases, in that order; junction bases with no gene match: 3. CDR3 protein: CASSRTSVYEQYF. In DNA, the CDR3 is TGTGCCAGCAGTCGGACTAGCGTCTACGAGCAGTACTTC.

V is TRBV6-5 and J is TRBJ1-5; tentatively, D is TRBD1 (5 bases). The V end was cut by 4 bases, the J end by 5 bases, with 12 bases between. The CDR3 is 14 residues long. Germline CDR1 reads MNHEY; CDR2 reads SVGAGI. In nucleotides, the CDR3 is TGTGCCAGCAGTTGGGGCACGGCGGATCAGCCCCAGCATTTT. Its translation is CASSWGTADQPQHF.

This chain links TRBV6-5 with TRBJ1-1; 7 bases are a match to TRBD1. CDR3 size: 14 residues. The V gene's germline CDR1 is MNHEY and CDR2 SVGAGI. J was trimmed by 5 bases and V by 4 bases; bases with no gene match: 7. CDR3 DNA: TGTGCCAGCAGTTCGCAGGGGGATTCAACTGAAGCTTTCTTT. Its translation is CASSSQGDSTEAFF.

This clone is medium-sized by share. The V call is TRBV7-9, the J call TRBJ2-7; TRBD1 agrees at 8 bases. This CDR3 is built from 17 residues. V shed 4 bases and J 2 bases; nucleotides not matched to a gene: 13. Per germline, CDR1 SEHNR and CDR2 FQNEAQ (reference sequence). The CDR3 DNA is TGTGCCAGCAGCTCCCTATCCGGGACAGGTTATACCTACGAGCAGTACTTC. As protein: CASSSLSGTGYTYEQYF.

This chain joins TRBV6-1 and TRBJ2-3; 10 bases are shared with TRBD1. The trim removed 0 bases at V and 4 bases at J, leaving 1 base unmatched. Germline V lookup: CDR1 MNHNS, CDR2 SASEGT. This CDR3 is 15 amino acids long. This chain's CDR3 is CASSEAGTGADTQYF. The CDR3 DNA reads as TGTGCCAGCAGTGAAGCAGGGACAGGGGCAGATACGCAGTATTTT.

This clone appeared a few times. This chain connects TRBV19 to TRBJ1-2; 12 positions match TRBD1. The V and J ends lost 7 bases and 5 bases, in that order; junction bases with no gene match: 11. Germline-derived CDR1 and CDR2 are LNHDA and SQIVND (reference sequence). The CDR3 extends over 16 amino acids. The CDR3 DNA follows: TGTGCCAGTACCCCGGGACAGGGGGCGTATCGATATGGCTACACCTTC. Residues: CASTPGQGAYRYGYTF.

This chain connects TRBV7-8 to TRBJ2-7, with TRBD1 identical over 10 bases. Trimming cost V 4 bases and J 5 bases; bases outside gene matches: 2. The CDR3 spans 13 residues. Germline-derived CDR1 and CDR2 are SGHVS and FQNEAQ. CDR3 in amino acids: CASSSTGGDEQYF. CDR3 nucleotide sequence: TGTGCCAGCAGCTCGACAGGGGGCGACGAGCAGTACTTC.

The chain couples TRBV30 to TRBJ2-7; tentatively, D is TRBD2 (5 bases). The CDR3 is 14 amino acids. V was pared by 2 bases and J by 4 bases, with 15 bases between. From germline, CDR1 is GTSNPN and CDR2 SVGIG (reference sequence). The chain's CDR3 is CAWSFPSGRYEQYF. CDR3 bases: TGTGCCTGGAGTTTCCCAAGTGGGAGATACGAGCAGTACTTC.

The V gene is TRBV6-4, the J gene TRBJ2-7, with 10 bases matching TRBD1. After removal of 5 bases from V and 7 bases from J, the junction contained 5 bases not matched to a gene. The length of the CDR3 is 13 residues. Germline V gives CDR1 MRHNA, CDR2 SNTAGT. The CDR3 loop reads CASSSGQGLEQYF. In nucleotides, the CDR3 is TGTGCCAGCAGTTCGGGACAGGGGTTAGAGCAGTACTTC.

This clone has just one count. This chain joins TRBV7-2 and TRBJ1-1, with 9 nucleotides matching TRBD1. This CDR3 contains 16 residues. With V trimmed by 1 base and J by 3 bases, 6 bases remained unmatched. The germline V gene encodes CDR1 SGHTA and CDR2 FQGNSA. CDR3 nucleotides: TGTGCCAGCAGCTTAGGGGGGGGACAGGGTTACACTGAAGCTTTCTTT. It translates to CASSLGGGQGYTEAFF.

This chain links TRBV28 with TRBJ2-6; D unresolved. This CDR3 region has 13 residues. Trimming removed 2 bases at V and 2 bases at J, with 1 base between. Looked up from germline, CDR1 is MDHEN and CDR2 is SYDVKM. CDR3 bases: TGTGCCAGCAGTTTAACTGGGGCCAACGTCCTGACTTTC. Protein product: CASSLTGANVLTF.

V gene TRBV5-1 combines with J gene TRBJ2-2, with D perhaps TRBD2 (5 bases). The CDR3 consists of 14 residues. Germline lookup yields CDR1 SGHRS and CDR2 YFSETQ. The ends were cut back, 4 bases at V and 4 bases at J, with 11 bases in the middle. CDR3 sequence reads: CASSPDWGTGELFF. CDR3 DNA sequence: TGCGCCAGCAGCCCGGACTGGGGCACCGGGGAGCTGTTTTTT.

The chain has TRBV19 and TRBJ1-2; TRBD1 might be the D (6 bases). V lost 5 bases to trimming and J lost 8 bases, with 21 bases between them. The CDR3 totals 15 residues. CDR1 and CDR2 from the germline V gene are LNHDA and SQIVND (reference sequence). CDR3 DNA sequence: TGTGCCAGTAGTCATCAGGGGACCAGGAGAGTCGGCTACACCTTC. Encoded protein: CASSHQGTRRVGYTF.

This clone was found once. The chain combines TRBV2 with TRBJ1-1; a weak D match, TRBD1 (5 bases). The V gene's germline CDR1 is SNHLY and CDR2 FYNNEI. This CDR3 has 12 residues. Trimming removed 3 bases from V and 6 bases from J, with 8 bases in between. The DNA for the CDR3 is TGTGCCAGCAGTGACAGGGAGGCTGAAGCTTTCTTT. This sequence encodes CASSDREAEAFF.

The rearrangement links TRBV4-1 to TRBJ2-1; the match to TRBD2 covers 7 bases. The CDR3 has 15 residues. V was pared by 1 base and J by 3 bases, with 3 bases of the junction left unmatched. CDR1 and CDR2 (germline): MGHRA, YSYEKL. Here the CDR3 DNA reads TGCGCCAGCAGCCAAGTTCTAGCGGTCTACAATGAGCAGTTCTTC. Protein product: CASSQVLAVYNEQFF.

This sequence joins TRBV2 and TRBJ1-2, with D perhaps TRBD1 (5 bases). The V and J ends lost 4 bases and 3 bases respectively, with 15 bases between them. From germline, CDR1 is SNHLY and CDR2 FYNNEI. The CDR3 covers 15 residues. This chain's CDR3 is CASSGIAGEDYGYTF. The CDR3 bases are TGTGCCAGCAGTGGGATAGCGGGGGAGGACTATGGCTACACCTTC. The whole variable domain, filled in from reference TRBV2 and TRBJ1-2, reads EPEVTQTPSHQVTQMGQEVILRCVPISNHLYFYWYRQILGQKVEFLVSFYNNEISEKSEIFDDQFSVERPDGSNFTLKIRSTKLEDSAMYFCASSGIAGEDYGYTFGSGTRLTVV.

Concerning this clone itself: It is likely a read error: a sequence one base away is far more abundant. The chain joins TRBV27 to TRBJ1-2, with a weak D call TRBD1 (6 bases). Germline V gives CDR1 MNHEY, CDR2 SMNVEV (reference sequence). With 2 bases removed from V and 4 bases from J, the gap between germline ends came to 14 bases. This CDR3 region has 15 residues. The DNA for the CDR3 is TGTGCCAGCAGTTTAGGCACAGGGTCGGGCTATGGCTACACCTTC. It translates to CASSLGTGSGYGYTF.

This clone was seen a few times. The chain joins TRBV27 to TRBJ2-3; no clear D gene. Trimming stripped 5 bases from V and 2 bases from J, with 11 bases between. Germline values: CDR1 MNHEY, CDR2 SMNVEV (reference sequence). The CDR3 contains 14 residues. CDR3 residues: CASSEHIPTDTQYF. The DNA of the CDR3 is TGTGCCAGCAGTGAACACATCCCCACAGATACGCAGTATTTT.

The V call is TRBV7-3, the J call TRBJ2-3; weak D call: TRBD1 (5 bases). CDR3 length: 14 amino acids. V was pared by 4 bases and J by 2 bases, with 10 bases between. Germline CDR1 is SGHTA and CDR2 is FQGTGA. The CDR3 reads CASSWGGATDTQYF. The DNA for the CDR3 is TGTGCCAGCAGCTGGGGTGGGGCCACAGATACGCAGTATTTT. Based on the CDR3 plus reference TRBV7-3 and TRBJ2-3, the full variable domain is GAGVSQTPSNKVTEKGKYVELRCDPISGHTALYWYRQSLGQGPEFLIYFQGTGAADDSGLPNDRFFAVRPEGSVSTLKIQRTERGDSAVYLCASSWGGATDTQYFGPGTRLTVL.

V is TRBV7-3 and J is TRBJ2-7, with 10 nucleotides matching TRBD1. V lost 5 bases, J lost 7 bases, and 8 bases stayed unmatched. This CDR3 contains 14 residues. CDR1 SGHTA and CDR2 FQGTGA come from the germline V gene. CDR3 bases: TGTGCCAGCAGCCTATCGGGACAGGGGTTTGAGCAGTACTTC. Translation gives CASSLSGQGFEQYF.

This rearrangement joins TRBV14 to TRBJ1-1; 7 nucleotides align to TRBD1. The CDR3 runs 12 residues. V shed 2 bases, J shed 6 bases, and the junction held 0 bases outside the gene matches. Germline lookup yields CDR1 SGHDN and CDR2 FVKESK. The CDR3 reads CASSQQGAEAFF. The CDR3 DNA sequence: TGTGCCAGCAGCCAACAGGGGGCTGAAGCTTTCTTT.

The rearrangement joins TRBV7-2 to TRBJ1-5; no firm D call. Trimming left V 0 bases short and J 0 bases short, with 6 bases between. This CDR3 has 15 residues. Germline values: CDR1 SGHTA, CDR2 FQGNSA. The chain's CDR3 is CASSLAHFSNQPQHF. DNA for the CDR3: TGTGCCAGCAGCTTAGCACATTTTAGCAATCAGCCCCAGCATTTT. Full variable domain (missing parts from reference TRBV7-2 and TRBJ1-5): GAGVSQSPSNKVTEKGKDVELRCDPISGHTALYWYRQSLGQGLEFLIYFQGNSAPDKSGLPSDRFSAERTGGSVSTLTIQRTQQEDSAVYLCASSLAHFSNQPQHFGDGTRLSIL.

This chain's CDR3 is CASSLYLNQPQHF. The CDR3, as DNA: TGTGCCAGCAGTTTATACCTCAATCAGCCCCAGCATTTT. This chain joins TRBV27 and TRBJ1-5; D remains ambiguous. CDR1 and CDR2 from the germline V gene are MNHEY and SMNVEV (reference sequence). V was cut by 1 base and J by 3 bases, with 4 bases left in between. This CDR3 has 13 amino acids.

This clone is medium-sized (0.01 to 0.1%) by share. This chain links TRBV5-1 with TRBJ2-7, with TRBD1 as a possible D gene (5 bases). Trimming cost V 3 bases and J 0 bases, with 13 bases left between them. CDR3 size: 15 residues. Germline CDR1 SGHRS, CDR2 YFSETQ. The CDR3 sequence: CASSWGSYTSYEQYF. CDR3 sequence (DNA): TGCGCCAGCAGCTGGGGCTCATACACCTCCTACGAGCAGTACTTC. Based on the CDR3 plus reference TRBV5-1 and TRBJ2-7, the full variable domain is KAGVTQTPRYLIKTRGQQVTLSCSPISGHRSVSWYQQTPGQGLQFLFEYFSETQRNKGNFPGRFSGRQFSNSRSEMNVSTLELGDSALYLCASSWGSYTSYEQYFGPGTRLTVT.